This T cell receptor beta chain was recorded in a study of blood T cell repertoires in COVID-19. Germline V gene lookup returns CDR1 SGHRS and CDR2 YFSETQ. The CDR3 extends over 15 amino acids. The V end lost 1 base, the J end lost 0 bases, and 8 bases lay between the germline ends. The assay was immunoSEQ multiplex PCR, and TCRdb's table has in-frame clones only and misses some. The data contain 120,000 to 150,000 clones, under 90% of them singletons. In its sample, this clone was seen a few times. The clonotype comes from a man over 45 in a cohort exposed to, infected with or recovered from COVID-19 (not recorded which). This chain uses TRBV5-1 with TRBJ2-1; D gene ambiguous. Sample: PBMCs or T cells enriched from blood (not recorded which). CDR3 sequence reads: CASSLQSVSYNEQFF. The CDR3 bases are TGCGCCAGCAGCTTGCAGTCCGTCTCCTACAATGAGCAGTTCTTC.